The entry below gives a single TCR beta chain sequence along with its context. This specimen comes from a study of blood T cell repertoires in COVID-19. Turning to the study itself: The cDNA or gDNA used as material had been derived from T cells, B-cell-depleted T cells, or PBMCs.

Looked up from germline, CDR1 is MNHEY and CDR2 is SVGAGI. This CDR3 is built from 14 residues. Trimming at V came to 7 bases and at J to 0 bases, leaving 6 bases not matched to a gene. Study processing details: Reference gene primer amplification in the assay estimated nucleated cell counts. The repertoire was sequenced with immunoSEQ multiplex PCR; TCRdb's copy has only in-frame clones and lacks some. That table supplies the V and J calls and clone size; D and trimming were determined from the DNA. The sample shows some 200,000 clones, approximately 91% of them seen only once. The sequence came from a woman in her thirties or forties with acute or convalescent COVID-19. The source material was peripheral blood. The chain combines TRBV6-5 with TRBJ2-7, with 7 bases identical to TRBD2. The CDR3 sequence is CASKDGGVSYEQYV. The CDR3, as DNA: TGTGCCAGCAAGGATGGGGGGGTCTCCTACGAGCAGTACGTC.